A single sample is the source of the 22 T cell receptor beta chains below, sequenced in a study of cytomegalovirus exposure and HLA in healthy donors. The primer mix had 60 Vbeta and 13 Jbeta primers. Here immunoSEQ multiplex PCR was the method, and the copy in TCRdb shows in-frame clones only, minus some. The sample records approximately 160,000 clones, 82% being singletons. The sample was PBMCs. All receptors derive from a man under 40 in good health and CMV-seropositive.

The CDR3 coding sequence is TGCGCCAGCAGCCAAGATTACAGCCGCTACAATGAGCAGTTCTTC. Amino acids: CASSQDYSRYNEQFF. The chain uses TRBV4-3 and TRBJ2-1; D gene ambiguous. CDR1 and CDR2 from the germline V gene are LGHNA and YSLEER. CDR3 length: 15 amino acids. V was shortened by 0 bases and J by 3 bases, with 9 bases between the two germline ends.

J is TRBJ2-7 and V is TRBV4-1; D call uncertain. Per germline, CDR1 MGHRA and CDR2 YSYEKL. Trimming took 2 bases from V and 2 from J, leaving 13 bases between them. This CDR3 is 15 amino acids long. The CDR3: CASSQYSLSPYEQYF. CDR3 nucleotide sequence: TGCGCCAGCAGCCAATACAGCCTAAGTCCCTACGAGCAGTACTTC.

The chain has TRBV28 and TRBJ1-2; TRBD1 matches 8 bases. Losses at the gene ends were 4 bases for V and 4 bases for J; bases not matched to a gene: 11. This CDR3 has 16 residues. Germline loops: CDR1 MDHEN, CDR2 SYDVKM. For the CDR3, the DNA is TGTGCCAGCAGTTCCCTGGATCTCAGGGGGCTCTATGGCTACACCTTC. Encoded protein: CASSSLDLRGLYGYTF.

The chain is built from TRBV18 and TRBJ1-6, with 7 bases aligning to TRBD1. J lost 3 bases, V lost 4 bases, and 6 bases had no gene match. The germline V gene encodes CDR1 KGHSH and CDR2 LQKENI. The CDR3 sequence is 16 residues long. The CDR3 loop reads CASSRQGGGYNSPLHF. Here the CDR3 DNA reads TGTGCCAGCTCACGACAGGGAGGAGGCTATAATTCACCCCTCCACTTT.

This clone was seen more than once but under ten times. The chain is built from TRBV6-1 and TRBJ2-3, with TRBD1 matching over 7 bases. Losses at the gene ends were 4 bases for V and 1 base for J; bases not matched to a gene: 2. The germline CDR1 and CDR2 sequences are MNHNS and SASEGT. CDR3 length equals 14 residues. CDR3 residues: CASSGQGGTDTQYF. CDR3 DNA sequence: TGTGCCAGCAGTGGACAGGGCGGCACAGATACGCAGTATTTT.

This sequence joins TRBV6-5 and TRBJ1-5; unclear D gene. Trimming pared 2 bases from V and 2 bases from J, leaving 10 bases between. The CDR3 contains 15 residues. Germline V lookup: CDR1 MNHEY, CDR2 SVGAGI. The CDR3 DNA sequence: TGTGCCAGCAGTTACAGTAACTACGGCAATCAGCCCCAGCATTTT. Protein sequence: CASSYSNYGNQPQHF.

The count of this clone is one. V gene TRBV6-6 combines with J gene TRBJ1-5, with D possibly matching TRBD1 (5 bases). The germline V and J ends were trimmed by 4 bases and 9 bases, with 13 bases remaining between them. The V gene's germline CDR1 is MNHNY and CDR2 SVGAGI (reference sequence). This CDR3 region has 13 residues. The CDR3 sequence: CASSSVTEPPQHF. CDR3 nucleotide sequence: TGTGCCAGCAGTTCCGTGACAGAGCCGCCCCAGCATTTT.

DNA for the CDR3: TGTGCCAGCAGCTTAGAACAGGGTCATGGCTACACCTTC. The encoded protein is CASSLEQGHGYTF. This sequence joins TRBV7-9 and TRBJ1-2; D may be TRBD1 (6 bases). CDR3 size: 13 residues. Deletions cut 1 base from V and 6 bases from J, with 9 bases between. The germline CDR1 and CDR2 sequences are SEHNR and FQNEAQ (reference sequence).

The chain carries TRBV30 and TRBJ1-1; possibly TRBD1 for D (6 bases). V was clipped by 4 bases and J by 6 bases, with 9 bases between them. This CDR3 is 11 amino acids long. Germline loops: CDR1 GTSNPN, CDR2 SVGIG (reference sequence). CDR3 sequence (DNA): TGTGCCTGGAAGACAGGTGCTGAAGCTTTCTTT. This gives the protein CAWKTGAEAFF. Looking up the rest from reference TRBV30 and TRBJ1-1 gives the full variable domain: SQTIHQWPATLVQPVGSPLSLECTVEGTSNPNLYWYRQAAGRGLQLLFYSVGIGQISSEVPQNLSASRPQDRQFILSSKKLLLSDSGFYLCAWKTGAEAFFGQGTRLTVV.

In regard to this clone: At the DNA level, this CDR3 is encoded by other sequences in the same sample as well. The chain carries TRBV27 and TRBJ2-3, with 13 nucleotides matching TRBD2. CDR1 MNHEY and CDR2 SMNVEV come from the germline V gene (reference sequence). V dropped 4 bases and J dropped 2; count of bases not matched to a gene: 3. The CDR3 has 16 amino acids. CDR3 nucleotide sequence: TGTGCCAGCAGTTCGGGACTAGCGGGGTACACAGATACGCAGTATTTT. Its translation: CASSSGLAGYTDTQYF.

As DNA, the CDR3 is TGTGCCAGCGGAGGGGGGGGGAACACTGAAGCTTTCTTT. Encoded protein: CASGGGGNTEAFF. V usage is TRBV6-5 and J usage is TRBJ1-1; a weak D match, TRBD1 (6 bases). CDR3 length equals 13 residues. Trimming removed 8 bases at V and 1 base at J, with 11 bases between. Germline CDR1 reads MNHEY; CDR2 reads SVGAGI.

V usage is TRBV21-1 and J usage is TRBJ1-6. TRBV21-1 corresponds to a pseudogene. This CDR3 contains 16 residues. CDR3 sequence reads: CASTLGKGEDDSPLHF. The CDR3 nucleotides read TGTGCCAGCACCCTGGGAAAGGGAGAGGATGATTCACCCCTCCACTTT.

The chain employs TRBV7-9 and TRBJ2-3; no clear D. V lost 5 bases and J 0 bases, leaving 12 bases between the germline ends. The CDR3 spans 15 residues. Germline lookup yields CDR1 SEHNR and CDR2 FQNEAQ (reference sequence). The CDR3 loop is CASSRIVASTDTQYF. In DNA form, the CDR3 reads TGTGCCAGCAGCAGAATTGTAGCTAGCACAGATACGCAGTATTTT. Drawing the rest from reference TRBV7-9 and TRBJ2-3, the complete variable domain is DTGVSQNPRHKITKRGQNVTFRCDPISEHNRLYWYRQTLGQGPEFLTYFQNEAQLEKSRLLSDRFSAERPKGSFSTLEIQRTEQGDSAMYLCASSRIVASTDTQYFGPGTRLTVL.

This chain joins TRBV15 and TRBJ2-5; D is unresolved. V was pared by 0 bases and J by 1 base, with 12 bases between. CDR3 length equals 16 residues. Germline CDR1 is LNHNV and CDR2 is YYDKDF (reference sequence). The CDR3 sequence: CATSRDLVVPQETQYF. CDR3 coding DNA: TGTGCCACCAGCAGAGATTTAGTTGTACCCCAAGAGACCCAGTACTTC.

The rearrangement joins TRBV19 to TRBJ2-4, with D possibly TRBD1 on 5 matching bases. The CDR3 contains 19 residues. Germline CDR1 reads LNHDA; CDR2 reads SQIVND (reference sequence). V lost 3 bases to trimming and J lost 0 bases, with 21 bases between them. CDR3 nucleotides: TGTGCCAGTAGTATTGAAGGTCGGCAGGGTTATCTAGCCAAAAACATTCAGTACTTC. Its protein is CASSIEGRQGYLAKNIQYF.

The chain is built from TRBV28 and TRBJ2-5, with 9 bases identical to TRBD1. Germline V gene sequence: CDR1 MDHEN, CDR2 SYDVKM. The length of the CDR3 is 15 residues. J was trimmed by 3 bases and V by 4 bases; bases with no gene match: 6. The CDR3, as DNA: TGTGCCAGCAGTTCACCGGGACAGGGAAAAGAGACCCAGTACTTC. This sequence encodes CASSSPGQGKETQYF.

The rearrangement joins TRBV27 to TRBJ1-4; TRBD1 matches 7 bases. Germline CDR1 reads MNHEY; CDR2 reads SMNVEV (reference sequence). V was clipped by 0 bases and J by 8 bases; unmatched bases: 30. This CDR3 region has 23 residues. The CDR3 DNA is TGTGCCAGCAGTTTATCGGCACATTTAATCCCGTCTTTTGGTGGGACAGTTCCCGAAAAACTGTTTTTT. This encodes CASSLSAHLIPSFGGTVPEKLFF.

The V and J genes are TRBV6-5 and TRBJ1-2; perhaps TRBD1 as D (6 bases). The CDR3 covers 13 residues. CDR1 MNHEY and CDR2 SVGAGI come from the germline V gene. Trimming left V 5 bases short and J 10 bases short, with 17 bases between. CDR3 coding DNA: TGTGCCAGCAGTGAAACCGGGACACATTTCTACACCTTC. Protein: CASSETGTHFYTF.

The rearrangement joins TRBV2 to TRBJ2-7; 7 bases are a match to TRBD2. The CDR3 has 16 residues. Germline values: CDR1 SNHLY, CDR2 FYNNEI. J was trimmed by 3 bases and V by 6 bases; bases with no gene match: 14. The DNA for the CDR3 is TGTGCCAGCAGGCCCCAGGGAAGCGGGACCCTCTACGAGCAGTACTTC. Translation gives CASRPQGSGTLYEQYF.

The rearrangement links TRBV27 to TRBJ2-5; D may be TRBD2 (5 bases). The CDR3 has 10 residues. V shed 9 bases and J shed 4 bases, with 6 bases lying between them. Germline loops: CDR1 MNHEY, CDR2 SMNVEV (reference sequence). CDR3 sequence (DNA): TGTGCCAGTGGGAGAGAGACCCAGTACTTC. Translated: CASGRETQYF.

The genes are TRBV6-5 and TRBJ2-3, with no clear D. V was pared by 6 bases and J by 2 bases, with 6 bases between. The germline CDR1 and CDR2 sequences are MNHEY and SVGAGI. This CDR3 is built from 12 residues. This CDR3 reads CASRSSTDTQYF. CDR3 in DNA: TGTGCCAGCAGATCCTCCACAGATACGCAGTATTTT.

The chain combines TRBV6-4 with TRBJ1-5; no firm D call. This CDR3 has 13 amino acids. V lost 6 bases and J lost 4, with 10 bases in between. From germline, CDR1 is MRHNA and CDR2 SNTAGT. CDR3 amino acids: CASSLTLNQPQHF. The DNA for the CDR3 is TGTGCCAGCAGCTTGACATTAAATCAGCCCCAGCATTTT.